The entry below describes one TCR beta chain. Its antigen is currently not known. The input lacks base qualities; no much larger clone sits a single base away. CDR1 and CDR2 were assigned from the germline V gene as SGDLS and YYNGEE. The CDR3, cysteine through phenylalanine, is 17 amino acids long. Only the CDR3 portion is preserved as DNA: 51 bases, with reading frame beginning at the first base. The junction shows trimming of 1 base on V and 3 bases on J, plus 16 bases between the germline ends. The data originate from a study of blood T cell repertoires in COVID-19 (dated by TCRdb to the early 2020s). As for the study more broadly: Collaborator samples came from the United States, Italy and Spain and covered acute and convalescent phases of COVID-19. The material from the prospective study consisted of cDNA or gDNA derived from T cells, B-cell-depleted T cells, or PBMCs. Deeply sampled blood TCRbeta repertoires from subjects exposed to, actively infected with, or recovered from COVID-19 were included in the dataset. A freely available public database, intended as a resource for researchers studying the immune response to SARS-CoV-2, is where the repertoires were released. Samples were obtained from the ongoing ImmuneRACE study (first 160 participants) and from approximately 1,200 subjects provided by 6 global collaborators. The sample metadata nearly always contained a de-identified subject ID, COVID-19 status, age in years and sex. Where HLA class I and class II types were available, the types were taken from metadata supplied by the sample provider, not from assay-based typing.

The immunoSEQ Assay, a bias-controlled multiplex PCR, was used to amplify TCRbeta CDR3 regions from genomic DNA. In the source study's methods: Nucleated cell counts per sample were estimated from amplification of reference gene primers within the assay. To quantify the absolute abundance of each unique TCRbeta CDR3 rearrangement, sequence reads were collapsed and filtered. For each sample, productive Simpson clonality was calculated as the square root of Simpson's diversity index across productive rearrangements. The source is immuneACCESS, and TCRdb retained only in-frame sequences with V and J called. Part of the clones is not carried over; for the studies checked, unresolved V genes explain less than half of this, and the remainder is unexplained. D and trimming come from the DNA, and the V and J calls and clone size come from that table. For this sample there are 200,000 to 250,000 clones; over 75% appear just once. Of the sample, about 4% falls within the top ten clones.

In the prospective study, participants were roughly 18 to 90 years old, resided in 24 geographic areas of the United States, and were enrolled through a virtual design. To assign participants to cohorts, the prospective study relied on clinical history that participants themselves reported in a screening survey and a study questionnaire. Exposed participants were defined as having been in contact with someone with a PCR-confirmed or clinician-diagnosed COVID-19 case within 2 weeks of study entry. Each participant in the prospective study had whole blood, serum and a nasopharyngeal or oropharyngeal swab collected by mobile phlebotomists. Prospective study participants could optionally give additional blood draws and questionnaires over an approximately two-month period. Before DNA extraction, prospective study blood samples were shipped either frozen or at room temperature. General study outcomes and caveats: The quantity of clinical and demographic metadata differed by source and by participant and was supplied without curation.

Input material: PBMCs or T cells enriched from blood (not recorded which). The source of this sequence is a young woman who had been exposed to COVID-19. The chain employs TRBV9 and TRBJ1-4; matching of 5 bases hints at TRBD1 as the D gene. The CDR3 sequence is CASSVPRGRVANEKLFF. In nucleotide form, the sequence is TGTGCCAGCAGCGTACCCCGGGGGAGGGTGGCTAATGAAAAACTGTTTTTT.